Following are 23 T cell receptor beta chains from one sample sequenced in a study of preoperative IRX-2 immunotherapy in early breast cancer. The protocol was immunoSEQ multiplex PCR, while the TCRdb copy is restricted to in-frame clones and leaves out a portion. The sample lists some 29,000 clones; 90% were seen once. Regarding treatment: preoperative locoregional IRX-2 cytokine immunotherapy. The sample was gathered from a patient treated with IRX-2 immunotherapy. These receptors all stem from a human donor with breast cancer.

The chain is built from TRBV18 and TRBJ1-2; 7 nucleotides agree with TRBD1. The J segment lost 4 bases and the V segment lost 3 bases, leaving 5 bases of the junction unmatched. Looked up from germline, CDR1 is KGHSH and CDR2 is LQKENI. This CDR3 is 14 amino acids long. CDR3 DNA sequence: TGTGCCAGCTCACCCCCACAGGGGCCCTATGGCTACACCTTC. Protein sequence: CASSPPQGPYGYTF.

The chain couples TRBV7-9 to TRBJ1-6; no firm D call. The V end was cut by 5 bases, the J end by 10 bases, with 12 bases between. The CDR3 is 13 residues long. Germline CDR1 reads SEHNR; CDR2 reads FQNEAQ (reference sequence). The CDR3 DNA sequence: TGTGCCAGCAGCCCCGAGGGTGGCTCACCCCTCCACTTT. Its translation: CASSPEGGSPLHF. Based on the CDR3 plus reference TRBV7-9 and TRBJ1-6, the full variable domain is DTGVSQNPRHKITKRGQNVTFRCDPISEHNRLYWYRQTLGQGPEFLTYFQNEAQLEKSRLLSDRFSAERPKGSFSTLEIQRTEQGDSAMYLCASSPEGGSPLHFGNGTRLTVT.

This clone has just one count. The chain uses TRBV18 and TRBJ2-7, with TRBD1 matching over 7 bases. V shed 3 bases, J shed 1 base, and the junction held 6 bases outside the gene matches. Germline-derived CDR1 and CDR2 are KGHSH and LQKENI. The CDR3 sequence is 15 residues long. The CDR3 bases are TGTGCCAGCTCACCTGACAGGGTGGTGTCCTACGAGCAGTACTTC. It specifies CASSPDRVVSYEQYF.

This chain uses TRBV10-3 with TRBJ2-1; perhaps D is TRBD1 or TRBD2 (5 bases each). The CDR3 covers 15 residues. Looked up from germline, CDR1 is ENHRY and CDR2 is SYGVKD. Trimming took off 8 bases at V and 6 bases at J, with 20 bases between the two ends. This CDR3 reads CAIGGGGMLSNEQFF. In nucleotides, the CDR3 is TGTGCCATCGGGGGTGGGGGTATGCTGTCCAATGAGCAGTTCTTC.

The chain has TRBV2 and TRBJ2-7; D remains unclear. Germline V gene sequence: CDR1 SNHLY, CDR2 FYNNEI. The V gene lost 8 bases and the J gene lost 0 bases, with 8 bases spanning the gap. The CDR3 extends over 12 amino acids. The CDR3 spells CASAKSSYEQYF. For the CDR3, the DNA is TGTGCCAGCGCCAAGAGCTCCTACGAGCAGTACTTC.

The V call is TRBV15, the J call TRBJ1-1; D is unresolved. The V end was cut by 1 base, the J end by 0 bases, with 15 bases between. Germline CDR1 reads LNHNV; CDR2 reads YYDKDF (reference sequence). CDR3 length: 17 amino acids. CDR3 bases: TGTGCCACCAGCAGAGTACGCGGGAGACTTCTGAACACTGAAGCTTTCTTT. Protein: CATSRVRGRLLNTEAFF.

The CDR3 protein is CASSLLGGGVKETQYF. CDR3 in DNA: TGTGCCAGCAGCTTATTGGGCGGGGGAGTAAAAGAGACCCAGTACTTC. The gene calls are TRBV7-2 and TRBJ2-5; 7 nucleotides agree with TRBD2. Germline V gene data show CDR1 as SGHTA and CDR2 as FQGNSA. The V gene end was trimmed by 2 bases and the J gene end by 3 bases; junction bases not matched to a gene: 9. CDR3 length equals 16 residues. The full variable domain, its missing parts supplied by reference TRBV7-2 and TRBJ2-5, is GAGVSQSPSNKVTEKGKDVELRCDPISGHTALYWYRQSLGQGLEFLIYFQGNSAPDKSGLPSDRFSAERTGGSVSTLTIQRTQQEDSAVYLCASSLLGGGVKETQYFGPGTRLLVL.

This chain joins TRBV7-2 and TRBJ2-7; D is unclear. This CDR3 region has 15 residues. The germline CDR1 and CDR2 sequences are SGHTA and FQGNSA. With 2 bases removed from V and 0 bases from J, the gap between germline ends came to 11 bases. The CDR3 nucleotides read TGTGCCAGCAGCTTATCTGTCCTGAGCTCCTACGAGCAGTACTTC. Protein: CASSLSVLSSYEQYF. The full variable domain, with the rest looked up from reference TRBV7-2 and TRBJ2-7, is GAGVSQSPSNKVTEKGKDVELRCDPISGHTALYWYRQSLGQGLEFLIYFQGNSAPDKSGLPSDRFSAERTGGSVSTLTIQRTQQEDSAVYLCASSLSVLSSYEQYFGPGTRLTVT.

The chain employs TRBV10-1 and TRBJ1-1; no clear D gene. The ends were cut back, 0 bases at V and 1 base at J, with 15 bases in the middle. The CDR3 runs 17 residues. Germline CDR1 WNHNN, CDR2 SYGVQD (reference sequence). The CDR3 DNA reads TGCGCCAGCAGTGAGTCGACGGAGGGAGTGGGGAACACTGAAGCTTTCTTT. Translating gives CASSESTEGVGNTEAFF.

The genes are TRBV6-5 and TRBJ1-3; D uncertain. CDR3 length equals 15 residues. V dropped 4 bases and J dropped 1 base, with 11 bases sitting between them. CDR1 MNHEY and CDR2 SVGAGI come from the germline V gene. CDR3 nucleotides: TGTGCCAGCAGTTTAATAGGGAGGTCTGGAAACACCATATATTTT. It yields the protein CASSLIGRSGNTIYF.

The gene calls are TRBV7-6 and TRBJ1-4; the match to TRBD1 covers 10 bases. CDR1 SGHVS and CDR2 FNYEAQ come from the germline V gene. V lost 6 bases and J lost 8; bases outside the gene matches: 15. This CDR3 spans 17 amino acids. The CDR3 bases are TGTGCCAGCAGTCTTGGACAGGGGGAGACGGTGTGGGAAAAACTGTTTTTT. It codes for CASSLGQGETVWEKLFF.

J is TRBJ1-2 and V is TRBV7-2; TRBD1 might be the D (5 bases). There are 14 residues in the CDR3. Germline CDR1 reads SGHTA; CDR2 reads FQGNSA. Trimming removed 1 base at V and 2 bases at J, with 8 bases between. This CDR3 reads CASSLDRTNYGYTF. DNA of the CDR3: TGTGCCAGCAGCTTAGACCGGACAAACTATGGCTACACCTTC.

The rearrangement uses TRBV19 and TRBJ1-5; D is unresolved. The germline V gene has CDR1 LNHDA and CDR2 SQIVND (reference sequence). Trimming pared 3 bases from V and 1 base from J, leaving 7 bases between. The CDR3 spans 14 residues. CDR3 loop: CASSIPVSNQPQHF. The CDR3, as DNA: TGTGCCAGTAGTATCCCAGTGAGCAATCAGCCCCAGCATTTT.

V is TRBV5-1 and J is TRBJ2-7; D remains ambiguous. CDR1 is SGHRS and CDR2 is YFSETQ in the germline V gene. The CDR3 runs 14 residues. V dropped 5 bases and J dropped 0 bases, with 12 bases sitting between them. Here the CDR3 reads CASRPKTSSYEQYF. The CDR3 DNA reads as TGCGCCAGCAGACCAAAAACGAGCTCCTACGAGCAGTACTTC.

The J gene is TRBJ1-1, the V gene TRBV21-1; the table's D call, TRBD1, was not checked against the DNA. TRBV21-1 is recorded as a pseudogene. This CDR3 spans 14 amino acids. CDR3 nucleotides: TGTGCCAGCAGTGGGGACAGGGGGAACACTGAAGCTTTCTTT. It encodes CASSGDRGNTEAFF.

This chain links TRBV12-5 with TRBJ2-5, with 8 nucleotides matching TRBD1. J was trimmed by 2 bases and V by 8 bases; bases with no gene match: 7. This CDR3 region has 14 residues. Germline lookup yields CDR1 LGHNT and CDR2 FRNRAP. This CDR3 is CASLGQGRQETQYF. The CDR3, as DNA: TGTGCTAGTCTTGGACAGGGTAGACAAGAGACCCAGTACTTC.

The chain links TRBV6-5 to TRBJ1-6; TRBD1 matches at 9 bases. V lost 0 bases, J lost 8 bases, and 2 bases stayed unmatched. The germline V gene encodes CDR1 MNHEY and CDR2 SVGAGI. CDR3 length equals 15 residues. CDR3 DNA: TGTGCCAGCAGTTACTCCAGGACAGGGGATTCACCCCTCCACTTT. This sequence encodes CASSYSRTGDSPLHF.

CDR3 in amino acids: CASSLQGAGNTIYF. DNA of the CDR3: TGCGCCAGCAGCTTACAGGGAGCTGGAAACACCATATATTTT. The chain has TRBV5-1 and TRBJ1-3; tentatively, D is TRBD1 (6 bases). V gave up 2 bases and J gave up 2 bases, with 8 bases separating them. The V gene's germline CDR1 is SGHRS and CDR2 YFSETQ. The CDR3 has 14 residues.

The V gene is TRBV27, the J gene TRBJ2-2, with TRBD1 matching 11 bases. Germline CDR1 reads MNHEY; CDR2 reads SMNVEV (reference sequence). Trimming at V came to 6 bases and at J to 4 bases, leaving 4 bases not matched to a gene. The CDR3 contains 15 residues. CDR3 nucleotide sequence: TGTGCCAGCAGAACGGGACAGGGGGTCACCGGGGAGCTGTTTTTT. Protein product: CASRTGQGVTGELFF.

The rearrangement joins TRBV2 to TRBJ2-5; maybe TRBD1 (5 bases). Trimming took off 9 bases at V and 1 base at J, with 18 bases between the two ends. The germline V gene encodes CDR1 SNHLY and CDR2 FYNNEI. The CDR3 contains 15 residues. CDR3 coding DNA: TGTGCCAGTAGGCCGATTGGGGCAGGCCAAGAGACCCAGTACTTC. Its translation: CASRPIGAGQETQYF.

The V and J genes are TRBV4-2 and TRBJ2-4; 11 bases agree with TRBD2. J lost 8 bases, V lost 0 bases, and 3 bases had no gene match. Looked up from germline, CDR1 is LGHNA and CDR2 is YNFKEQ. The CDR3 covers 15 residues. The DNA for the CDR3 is TGTGCCAGCAGCCAAGATAATAGCGGGGGGGACATTCAGTACTTC. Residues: CASSQDNSGGDIQYF.

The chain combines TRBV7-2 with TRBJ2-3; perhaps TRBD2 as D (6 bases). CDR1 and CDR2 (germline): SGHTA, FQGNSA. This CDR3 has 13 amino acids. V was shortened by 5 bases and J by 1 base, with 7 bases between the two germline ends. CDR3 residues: CASSPGGTDTQYF. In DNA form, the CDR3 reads TGTGCCAGCAGCCCGGGGGGCACAGATACGCAGTATTTT.

Here the CDR3 reads CASSGSGLLTRYTF. The CDR3 DNA is TGTGCCAGCAGCGGTTCAGGTTTACTTACGCGCTACACCTTC. The J gene is TRBJ1-2, the V gene TRBV9; D is ambiguous. Trimming removed 3 bases from V and 9 bases from J, with 18 bases in between. The CDR3 is made up of 14 amino acids. Per germline, CDR1 SGDLS and CDR2 YYNGEE.